This TCR beta chain is from a study of T cells in Graves' hyperthyroidism and ophthalmopathy. Study-wide results and limits: Prediction of ophthalmopathy progression came a median about 6 months pre-onset. Blood held most thyroid clonotypes expanded above 0.001 frequency. Through a model of 13 V-J features, ophthalmopathy was separated from stable hyperthyroidism.

This clonotype was counted only a few times. What it binds is unknown. The junction does not match germline at one end; this may be a read error. This CDR3 is 15 amino acids long. The V gene's germline CDR1 is MNHGY and CDR2 SVAAGI. The investigators amplified TCR beta CDR3 regions from RNA transcripts. First-round RT-PCR of the TCR CDR3 relied on the HTBI primer set. TCRdb itself ran the multiplex PCR reads through MiXCR, one entry per CDR3 protein. The sample shows 500,000 to 650,000 distinct CDR3 sequences, 40% to 55% of them seen only once. This receptor was taken from an adult woman with Graves' disease, either hyperthyroidism or ophthalmopathy (not recorded which). The J gene is TRBJ1-1, the V gene TRBV6-9; D is uncertain. Source material: peripheral blood or thyroid tissue (not recorded which). CDR3: CAGSGKGAANTEAFF. In nucleotides, the CDR3 is TGTGCCGGCAGTGGGAAGGGTGCGGCGAACACTGAAGCTTTCTTT.